A selection of T cell receptor beta chains follows, all from one sample in a study of cytomegalovirus exposure and HLA in healthy donors. Sequencing was performed with immunoSEQ multiplex PCR; in TCRdb, only in-frame clones are kept and a portion is missing. Of 150,000 to 200,000 clones in the sample, about 70% were seen once. Material: PBMCs. The receptors come from a woman aged 30 to 39 in good health and CMV-seronegative. The CDR3 runs from the conserved cysteine through the conserved F or W. Each record gives: clone size, V gene, J gene, D gene, CDR3 protein, CDR3 DNA. The D gene is left open where the match is weak. Not every row has a clone size; where given, it reads once, few, many or a size class.

.	TRBV7-2	TRBJ2-7	TRBD2	CASSPRTSGYYEQYF	TGTGCCAGCAGCCCGAGGACTAGCGGATACTACGAGCAGTACTTC
few	TRBV6-6	TRBJ1-1	.	CASSPKNTEAFF	TGTGCCAGCAGTCCTAAAAACACTGAAGCTTTCTTT
.	TRBV5-1	TRBJ2-1	.	CASSLAQGEQFF	TGCGCCAGCAGCTTGGCTCAGGGAGAGCAGTTCTTC
.	TRBV15	TRBJ1-6	.	CATSRLRQEGTLHF	TGTGCCACCAGCAGATTAAGACAGGAAGGTACCCTCCACTTT
.	TRBV6-5	TRBJ1-2	.	CASNSQGGEVYGYTF	TGTGCCAGCAACTCCCAAGGAGGGGAGGTCTATGGCTACACCTTC
.	TRBV19	TRBJ1-1	.	CASSRRGREGNTEAFF	TGTGCCAGTAGCAGGAGGGGACGAGAAGGGAACACTGAAGCTTTCTTT
.	TRBV4-1	TRBJ1-1	.	CASSQYRLRDTEAFF	TGCGCCAGCAGCCAATATCGCTTGCGGGACACTGAAGCTTTCTTT
.	TRBV5-6	TRBJ1-1	.	CASSLGPRANTEAFF	TGTGCCAGCAGCTTGGGGCCTAGAGCGAACACTGAAGCTTTCTTT
.	TRBV9	TRBJ2-5	.	CASSVGDTLRRETQYF	TGTGCCAGCAGCGTAGGGGACACCCTAAGAAGAGAGACCCAGTACTTC
.	TRBV4-3	TRBJ2-3	.	CASSQGLPGSSTDTQYF	TGCGCCAGCAGCCAAGGTCTCCCCGGGAGCTCCACAGATACGCAGTATTTT
.	TRBV4-1	TRBJ2-5	TRBD1	CASSPYDDRDPQETQYF	TGCGCCAGCAGCCCTTACGACGACAGGGACCCCCAAGAGACCCAGTACTTC
.	TRBV15	TRBJ1-1	.	CASNQNGGNTEAFF	TGTGCCAGCAATCAAAACGGGGGGAACACTGAAGCTTTCTTT
.	TRBV25-1	TRBJ2-1	.	CASSGGQSNYNEQFF	TGTGCCAGCAGTGGAGGACAGAGTAACTACAATGAGCAGTTCTTC
once	TRBV7-2	TRBJ2-2	TRBD2	CASSYNGGASGELFF	TGTGCCAGCAGCTATAACGGGGGGGCGTCAGGGGAGCTGTTTTTT
.	TRBV7-9	TRBJ2-4	.	CASSPATSRWWYF	TGTGCCAGCAGCCCGGCGACTAGTCGTTGGTGGTACTTC
.	TRBV2	TRBJ2-2	.	CASSIERHTGELFF	TGTGCCAGCAGTATAGAGCGGCACACCGGGGAGCTGTTTTTT
.	TRBV7-9	TRBJ2-1	.	CASSSGSGAYYNEQFF	TGTGCCAGCAGCTCCGGTAGCGGAGCCTACTACAATGAGCAGTTCTTC
few	TRBV5-6	TRBJ1-2	.	CASSVSGAYGYTF	TGTGCCAGCAGCGTATCAGGGGCCTATGGCTACACCTTC
.	TRBV18	TRBJ2-3	.	CASSPRGGTERRSNTQYF	TGTGCCAGCTCACCACGAGGCGGGACAGAACGGAGGTCGAATACGCAGTATTTT
.	TRBV7-2	TRBJ1-1	.	CASSFIGVTEAFF	TGTGCCAGCAGCTTCATAGGGGTCACTGAAGCTTTCTTT
.	TRBV25-1	TRBJ2-3	.	CASSDRLVGTQYF	TGTGCCAGCAGTGATAGACTAGTAGGTACGCAGTATTTT
.	TRBV29-1	TRBJ2-3	TRBD1	CSVNRGQGTGTQYF	TGCAGCGTCAACCGGGGGCAGGGGACAGGTACGCAGTATTTT
.	TRBV10-1	TRBJ2-7	TRBD1	CASSESTGSSEQYF	TGCGCCAGCAGTGAGTCGACAGGGAGCAGTGAGCAGTACTTC
.	TRBV9	TRBJ2-2	.	CADRDSEDPPTGELFF	TGTGCCGATCGGGACTCGGAGGATCCGCCGACTGGGGAGCTGTTTTTT
.	TRBV29-1	TRBJ2-7	.	CSARTHAGQSLSYEQYF	TGCAGCGCCCGAACCCATGCCGGACAGTCCCTCTCCTACGAGCAGTACTTC
.	TRBV2	TRBJ2-5	.	CASTLTRGQGGTQYF	TGTGCCAGCACCCTAACAAGGGGTCAGGGGGGGACCCAGTACTTC
.	TRBV27	TRBJ1-1	TRBD1	CASSSGQVLAGSMNTEAFF	TGTGCCAGCAGTTCGGGACAGGTCCTCGCTGGATCCATGAACACTGAAGCTTTCTTT
.	TRBV7-9	TRBJ2-7	.	CASSKLIGDYEQYF	TGTGCCAGCAGCAAACTAATCGGGGACTACGAGCAGTACTTC
.	TRBV6-5	TRBJ1-1	TRBD1	CASSSKGFRDRLEAFF	TGTGCCAGCAGTTCCAAAGGCTTCCGGGACAGACTTGAAGCTTTCTTT
.	TRBV5-1	TRBJ1-6	.	CASSRDSYNSPLHF	TGCGCCAGCAGCCGAGACAGCTATAATTCACCCCTCCACTTT
few	TRBV7-8	TRBJ1-2	.	CASSLVREGGYTF	TGTGCCAGCAGCTTAGTGCGGGAAGGTGGCTACACCTTC
.	TRBV13	TRBJ1-2	.	CASSLGQGALNYGYTF	TGTGCCAGCAGCTTAGGCCAAGGGGCACTTAACTATGGCTACACCTTC
.	TRBV9	TRBJ1-1	TRBD1	CASSVGQGARGEAFF	TGTGCCAGCAGCGTCGGACAGGGGGCGCGGGGTGAAGCTTTCTTT
.	TRBV19	TRBJ1-2	TRBD1	CASSILGGDGYTF	TGTGCCAGTAGTATTTTAGGGGGCGATGGCTACACCTTC
few	TRBV19	TRBJ2-3	TRBD2	CASSIRAGGAGRTDTQYF	TGTGCCAGTAGTATAAGGGCCGGGGGGGCAGGAAGGACAGATACGCAGTATTTT
.	TRBV19	TRBJ2-2	TRBD1	CASKPQGLRTGELFF	TGTGCCAGTAAGCCACAGGGGTTGAGGACCGGGGAGCTGTTTTTT
.	TRBV19	TRBJ1-1	TRBD1	CASARLDRVNTEAFF	TGTGCCAGTGCCCGACTGGACAGGGTGAACACTGAAGCTTTCTTT
few	TRBV10-3	TRBJ2-1	.	CAISESPPEQFF	TGTGCCATCAGTGAGTCCCCCCCGGAGCAGTTCTTC
.	TRBV19	TRBJ1-2	.	CATQGGDLANYGYTF	TGTGCCACCCAGGGAGGGGATCTAGCTAACTATGGCTACACCTTC
.	TRBV15	TRBJ2-3	TRBD2	CATSRDRAAGVADTQYF	TGTGCCACCAGCAGAGATAGGGCGGCGGGAGTGGCAGATACGCAGTATTTT
.	TRBV4-1	TRBJ1-1	.	CASSQDGRGAHTEAFF	TGCGCCAGCAGCCAAGATGGGCGGGGGGCGCACACTGAAGCTTTCTTT
.	TRBV7-9	TRBJ2-1	TRBD2	CASSLLTSGMGGNEQFF	TGTGCCAGCAGCTTACTCACTAGCGGGATGGGGGGTAATGAGCAGTTCTTC
.	TRBV7-9	TRBJ1-4	.	CASSPTGSWAEKLFF	TGTGCCAGCAGCCCTACAGGTTCCTGGGCTGAAAAACTGTTTTTT
.	TRBV7-9	TRBJ1-3	TRBD1	CASSPTGARGTGNTIYF	TGTGCCAGCAGCCCGACAGGGGCGCGGGGCACTGGAAACACCATATATTTT
.	TRBV5-4	TRBJ2-4	.	CASSLGQNRQYF	TGTGCCAGCAGCTTGGGACAGAACCGTCAGTACTTC
.	TRBV2	TRBJ2-5	.	CASSARLGGGQETQYF	TGTGCCAGCAGTGCCAGACTAGGGGGGGGGCAAGAGACCCAGTACTTC
.	TRBV15	TRBJ2-3	TRBD1	CATSRGPGGAQYF	TGTGCCACCAGCAGAGGCCCAGGGGGCGCGCAGTATTTT
few	TRBV10-2	TRBJ2-2	TRBD2	CASSQPGTSGDSGELFF	TGCGCCAGCAGCCAGCCCGGGACTAGCGGGGACAGCGGGGAGCTGTTTTTT
.	TRBV29-1	TRBJ2-2	.	CSALDSLMTGELFF	TGCAGCGCCCTGGACAGCCTCATGACCGGGGAGCTGTTTTTT
.	TRBV5-6	TRBJ1-2	.	CASSQTAGVDYGYTF	TGTGCCAGCAGCCAAACCGCGGGGGTTGACTATGGCTACACCTTC
.	TRBV5-4	TRBJ1-2	TRBD1	CASSLGTGMYGYTF	TGTGCCAGCAGCCTGGGGACAGGAATGTATGGCTACACCTTC
.	TRBV15	TRBJ1-3	.	CATGGAHTIYF	TGTGCCACCGGTGGGGCCCACACCATATATTTT
.	TRBV28	TRBJ2-3	TRBD2	CASSRLSGGFSTDTQYF	TGTGCCAGCAGTCGCCTCAGCGGGGGCTTTTCCACAGATACGCAGTATTTT
few	TRBV27	TRBJ1-1	TRBD1	CASSTTGAANTEAFF	TGTGCCAGCAGTACGACAGGGGCCGCGAACACTGAAGCTTTCTTT
.	TRBV7-2	TRBJ1-3	TRBD1	CASSADRGNTIYF	TGTGCCAGCAGCGCAGACAGGGGGAACACCATATATTTT